This entry lists 3 T cell receptor beta chains sequenced from one sample in a study of T cell responses to AZD1222 COVID-19 vaccine (dated by TCRdb to 2020 to 2023). Library prep was done by the immunoSEQ multiplex PCR assay. Not all clones reach the TCRdb copy of this immuneACCESS table, which keeps in-frame sequences only. Checked studies attribute under half of the gap to unresolved V genes and leave the rest unexplained. The sample profile shows 180,000 or so clones; 85% to 95% of them were found once. Around 4% of the sample goes to the ten largest clones. The sample's time point label, in plain terms: baseline before first vaccination. The sequencing used peripheral blood, collected on day 0 of AZD1222 vaccination. Every receptor here comes from an adult in good health.

This clone was found once. The chain links TRBV7-2 to TRBJ2-2; D not certain. V lost 5 bases and J lost 3, with 13 bases in between. This CDR3 spans 15 amino acids. Germline V gives CDR1 SGHTA, CDR2 FQGNSA. The DNA of the CDR3 is TGTGCCAGCAGCCTATGGTACACTCACACCGGGGAGCTGTTTTTT. It specifies CASSLWYTHTGELFF.

The V and J genes are TRBV6-5 and TRBJ2-3; 10 positions match TRBD2. Germline assignment: CDR1 MNHEY and CDR2 SVGAGI. The CDR3 is made up of 14 amino acids. V lost 7 bases and J lost 6; bases outside the gene matches: 7. CDR3 residues: CASTERGGEDTQYF. CDR3 DNA sequence: TGTGCCAGCACCGAGCGGGGGGGTGAGGATACGCAGTATTTT.

The chain recombines TRBV3-1 (or the pseudogene TRBV3-2) with TRBJ2-1, with unresolved D. V was clipped by 4 bases and J by 2 bases, with 6 bases between them. The CDR3 length is 13 residues. Looked up from germline, CDR1 is LGHDT and CDR2 is YNNKEL (reference sequence). CDR3 nucleotide sequence: TGTGCCAGCAGCCCCCAGACCTACAATGAGCAGTTCTTC. This encodes CASSPQTYNEQFF.